This is a list of T cell receptor beta chains from one sample in a study of early T cells in non-severe SARS-CoV-2 infection. TCRdb reanalysed the 5' RACE reads using MiXCR and keeps one entry per CDR3 protein. The repertoire holds around 40,000 distinct CDR3 sequences, with roughly 6.3% as singletons. Sequenced sample: whole blood. The receptors derive from an adult who was a healthcare worker with PCR-confirmed SARS-CoV-2 infection or an uninfected control (not recorded which). The conserved cysteine and the conserved F or W are not part of the CDR3 here. For some rows the clone size is stated as once, few or many, or as a class when expanded; others skip it.

clone size: many
V gene: TRBV29-1
CDR3 protein: STTVTTTEAF

clone size: -
V gene: TRBV19
CDR3 protein: ASSTRQGANQPQH

clone size: few
V gene: TRBV29-1
CDR3 protein: SVPSGGELF

clone size: many
V gene: TRBV2
CDR3 protein: ASSPNLHNDRQF

clone size: -
V gene: TRBV28
CDR3 protein: ASSPPPGGGVTDTQY

clone size: -
V gene: TRBV3-1
CDR3 protein: ASSQYGTTNEKLF

clone size: many
V gene: TRBV29-1
CDR3 protein: SVPRAGANTGELF

clone size: many
V gene: TRBV12-3/TRBV12-4
CDR3 protein: ASSLEGAYEQY

clone size: few
V gene: TRBV14
CDR3 protein: ASNPGTGTIQY

clone size: many
V gene: TRBV4-1
CDR3 protein: ASSQDFVYQVKGEKLF

clone size: few
V gene: TRBV4-3
CDR3 protein: ASSRREFTGELF

clone size: -
V gene: TRBV5-1
CDR3 protein: ASSSGLAGAGNEQF

clone size: many
V gene: TRBV5-1
CDR3 protein: ASSLGRLGANEQF

clone size: many
V gene: TRBV5-6
CDR3 protein: ASSLPYTYEQY

clone size: many
V gene: TRBV4-3
CDR3 protein: ASSQDSGSNQPQH

clone size: many
V gene: TRBV27
CDR3 protein: ASSSLTSGGGARSYNEQF

clone size: -
V gene: TRBV6-2/TRBV6-3
CDR3 protein: ASSYSSRMILSYNEQF

clone size: few
V gene: TRBV4-1
CDR3 protein: ASSPWPGGNEQF

clone size: few
V gene: TRBV19
CDR3 protein: ASSISGEQF

clone size: many
V gene: TRBV12-3/TRBV12-4
CDR3 protein: ASSFRLLSYEQY

clone size: many
V gene: TRBV11-2
CDR3 protein: ASNQAGGPGNEQF

clone size: few
V gene: TRBV27
CDR3 protein: ASSHQGFHEQY

clone size: -
V gene: TRBV7-6
CDR3 protein: ASSLVQAYQETQY

clone size: -
V gene: TRBV25-1
CDR3 protein: ASSELTGEYAPDTQY

clone size: many
V gene: TRBV12-3/TRBV12-4
CDR3 protein: ASSPGFYEQY

clone size: many
V gene: TRBV28
CDR3 protein: ASRGSPDDTQY

clone size: few
V gene: TRBV3-1
CDR3 protein: ASSQDSRNEQF

clone size: few
V gene: TRBV28
CDR3 protein: ASSEVRGKNIQY

clone size: many
V gene: TRBV7-2
CDR3 protein: ASSLMGDQETQY

clone size: many
V gene: TRBV9
CDR3 protein: ASSAGTSASYEQY

clone size: -
V gene: TRBV27
CDR3 protein: ASSWREKEYEQY

clone size: few
V gene: TRBV2
CDR3 protein: ATGRLADNEQF

clone size: few
V gene: TRBV18
CDR3 protein: ASSPGQNTGELF

clone size: few
V gene: TRBV11-1
CDR3 protein: ASSLARDRSTEAF

clone size: many
V gene: TRBV5-1
CDR3 protein: ASSLERVRETQY

clone size: few
V gene: TRBV7-8
CDR3 protein: ASSELGTGELF

clone size: many
V gene: TRBV11-2
CDR3 protein: ASSLVAGSEAF

clone size: many
V gene: TRBV9
CDR3 protein: ASSSRTGAETQY

clone size: -
V gene: TRBV6-2/TRBV6-3
CDR3 protein: ASCRGLNYASYEQY

clone size: few
V gene: TRBV5-1
CDR3 protein: ASSFSSSSGRNTIY

clone size: many
V gene: TRBV27
CDR3 protein: ASSFSRSSYGYT

clone size: many
V gene: TRBV15
CDR3 protein: ATSRGTQPFGETQY

clone size: -
V gene: TRBV28
CDR3 protein: ASSSPQGALAYEQY

clone size: many
V gene: TRBV4-1
CDR3 protein: ASSPSITSNEKLF

clone size: many
V gene: TRBV29-1
CDR3 protein: SVVGSGWNQPQH

clone size: few
V gene: TRBV7-9
CDR3 protein: ASSLGSSSRTELF